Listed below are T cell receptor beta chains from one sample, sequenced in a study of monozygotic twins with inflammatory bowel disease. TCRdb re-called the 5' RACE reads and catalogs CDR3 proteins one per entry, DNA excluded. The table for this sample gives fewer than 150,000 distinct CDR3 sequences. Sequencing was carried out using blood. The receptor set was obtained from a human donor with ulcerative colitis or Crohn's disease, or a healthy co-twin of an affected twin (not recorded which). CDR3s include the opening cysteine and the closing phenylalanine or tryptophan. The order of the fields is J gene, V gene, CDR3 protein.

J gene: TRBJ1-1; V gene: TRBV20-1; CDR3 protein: CSAPPGFGETEAFF
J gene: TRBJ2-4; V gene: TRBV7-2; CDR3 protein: CASSLEWVVPNMQYF
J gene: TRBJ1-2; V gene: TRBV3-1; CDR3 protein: CASSQVWDRGGYTF
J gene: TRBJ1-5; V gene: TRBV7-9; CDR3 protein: CASSLQGGNQPQHF
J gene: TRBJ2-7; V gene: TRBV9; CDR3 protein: CASSTVGGAYEQYF
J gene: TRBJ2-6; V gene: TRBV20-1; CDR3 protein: CSTIPTGTGANVLTF
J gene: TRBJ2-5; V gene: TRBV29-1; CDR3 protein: CSLWTGTRETQYF
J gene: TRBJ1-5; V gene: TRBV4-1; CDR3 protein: CASSPKGGHQPQHF
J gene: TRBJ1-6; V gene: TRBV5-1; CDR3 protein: CASSLTGLIDNSPLHF
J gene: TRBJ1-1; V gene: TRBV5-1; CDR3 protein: CASRGQSMNTEAFF
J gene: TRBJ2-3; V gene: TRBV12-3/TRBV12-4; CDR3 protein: CASSYGGGDTDTQYF
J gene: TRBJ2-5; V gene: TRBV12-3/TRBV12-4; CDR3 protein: CASSSRTVTETQYF
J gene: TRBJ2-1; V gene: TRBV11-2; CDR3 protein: CASSTNPAGQMEYWSYNEQFF
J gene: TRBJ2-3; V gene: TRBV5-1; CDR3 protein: CASSLAGTGDTQYF
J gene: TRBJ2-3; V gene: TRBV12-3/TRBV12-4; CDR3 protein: CASSLSRTPAGTQYF
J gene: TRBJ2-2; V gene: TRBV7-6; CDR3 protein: CASSPTSTNTGELFF
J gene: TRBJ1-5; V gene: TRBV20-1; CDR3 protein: CSARDGTGIAGNQPQHF
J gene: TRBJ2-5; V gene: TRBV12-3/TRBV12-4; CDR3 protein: CASSLGGREETQYF
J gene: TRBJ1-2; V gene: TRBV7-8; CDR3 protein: CASSLTGQALNYGYTF
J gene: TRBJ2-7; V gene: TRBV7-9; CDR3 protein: CASSARDQIEQYF
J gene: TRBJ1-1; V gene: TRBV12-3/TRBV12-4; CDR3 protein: CASSWLAVEAFF
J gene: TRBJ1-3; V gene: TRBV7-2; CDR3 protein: CASSLGQARGGNTIYF
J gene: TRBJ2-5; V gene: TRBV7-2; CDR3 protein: CASSLYVETQYF
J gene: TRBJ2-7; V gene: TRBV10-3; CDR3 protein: CAIFRAGAGEQYF
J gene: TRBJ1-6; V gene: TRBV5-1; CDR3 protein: CASSPLSDWDSPLHF
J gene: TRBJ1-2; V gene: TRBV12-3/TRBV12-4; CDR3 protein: CASSTRRNYGYTF
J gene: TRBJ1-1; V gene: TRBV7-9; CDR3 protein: CASSLGFSEAFF
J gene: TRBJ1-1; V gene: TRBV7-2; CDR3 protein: CASSLEYRGGEAFF
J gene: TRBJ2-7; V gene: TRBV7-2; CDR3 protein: CASSLAGSYNYEQYF
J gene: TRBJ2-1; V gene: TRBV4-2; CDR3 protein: CASSQDPSGGNEQFF
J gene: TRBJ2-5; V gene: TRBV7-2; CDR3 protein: CASSSSYSQETQYF
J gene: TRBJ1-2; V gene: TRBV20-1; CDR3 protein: CSAGVNNYGYTF
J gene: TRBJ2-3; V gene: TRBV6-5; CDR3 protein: CASSYWETGGRPDTQYF
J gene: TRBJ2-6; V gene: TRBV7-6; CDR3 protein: CASSLVGTKGANVLTF
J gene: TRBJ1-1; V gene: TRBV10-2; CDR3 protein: CASSDRRNTEAFF
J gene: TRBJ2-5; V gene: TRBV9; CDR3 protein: CASSARGGETQYF
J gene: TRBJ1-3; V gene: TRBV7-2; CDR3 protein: CASSERQAVLSYTGNTIYF
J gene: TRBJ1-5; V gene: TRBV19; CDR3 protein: CASSRYRDSDQPQHF